This T cell receptor (beta chain) was obtained from a study of shared T cell receptors in the human thymus. Germline lookup yields CDR1 SGHDN and CDR2 FVKESK. This CDR3 contains 15 residues. Between the trimmed V and J ends, which lost 3 bases and 3 bases, there was a span of 14 bases. This table comes from immunoSEQ multiplex PCR, and its TCRdb copy is limited to in-frame clones, with some not included. The table records about 660,000 clones, around 87% of them present only once. These data were also reused for a study on human thymus T cells. From that report: All donors were healthy Finnish infants who were undergoing corrective surgery to treat congenital heart defects. Thymus pieces cut out during corrective heart surgery were the tissue that was used. What appeared biased in thymic and blood repertoires was the usage of V and J genes. Unrelated individuals were reported by related research to share highly overlapping thymic repertoires.

Material: thymocytes. The chain carries TRBV14 and TRBJ1-2; D uncertain. The sequence was collected from a boy less than two years old with a congenital heart defect. CDR3 in DNA: TGTGCCAGCAGCCACGTTAGTTCTAACGACTATGGCTACACCTTC. Its protein product is CASSHVSSNDYGYTF.